This T cell receptor (beta chain) was documented in a study of CD8+ T cells in alopecia areata. This clone was observed a handful of times. Extraction of RNA preceded its reverse transcription into cDNA, which served as the sequencing template. Using immunoSEQ multiplex PCR, the repertoire was profiled, and TCRdb retains in-frame clones only, with some absent. The profile shows about 98,000 clones, roughly 42% of them singletons. The CDR3 is 11 residues long. CDR1 is ENHRY, CDR2 SYGVKD, per germline. The V gene lost 6 bases and the J gene lost 8 bases, with 10 bases spanning the gap. The TCR originated in a human donor with alopecia areata. Sequencing used CD4+ T cells sorted from blood. The V and J genes are TRBV10-3 and TRBJ1-1; D is undetermined. The CDR3 loop reads CAISDFREAFF. CDR3 sequence (DNA): TGTGCCATCAGCGATTTCAGGGAAGCTTTCTTT.